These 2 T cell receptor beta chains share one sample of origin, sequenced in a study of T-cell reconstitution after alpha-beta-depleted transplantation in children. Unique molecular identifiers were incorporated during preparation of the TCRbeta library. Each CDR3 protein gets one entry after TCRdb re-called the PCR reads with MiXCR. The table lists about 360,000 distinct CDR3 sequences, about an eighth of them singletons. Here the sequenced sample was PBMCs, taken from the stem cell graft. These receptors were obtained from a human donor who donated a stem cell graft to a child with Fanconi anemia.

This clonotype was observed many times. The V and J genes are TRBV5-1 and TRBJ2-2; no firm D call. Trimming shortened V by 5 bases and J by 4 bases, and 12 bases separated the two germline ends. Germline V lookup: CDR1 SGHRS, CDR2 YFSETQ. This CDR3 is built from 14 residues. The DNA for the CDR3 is TGCGCCAGCAGATGGTCGGCGATCACCGGGGAGCTGTTTTTT. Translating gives CASRWSAITGELFF.

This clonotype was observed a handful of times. Here the CDR3 DNA reads TGTGCCAGCAGTGAACAGGGGGCTAGTAGACAGCCCCAGCATTTT. Encoded protein: CASSEQGASRQPQHF. The V and J genes are TRBV2 and TRBJ1-5; TRBD1 agrees at 8 bases. The CDR3 spans 15 residues. Germline V gene lookup returns CDR1 SNHLY and CDR2 FYNNEI. Germline trimming cut 2 bases from V and 7 bases from J; bases unmatched to any gene: 7.